This T cell receptor (beta chain) was found in a study of vaccination effects on CD4 cells after COVID-19. Regarding the study as a whole: Few convalescent patients were included, and no early post-infection timepoints were sampled. Late post-vaccination, clones induced by infection and those induced by vaccine underwent marked clonal contraction.

The assay was immunoSEQ multiplex PCR, and TCRdb's table has in-frame clones only and misses some. The sample shows tens of thousands of clones, about 78% of them seen only once. V lost 0 bases, J lost 5 bases, and 11 bases lay in between. Germline loops: CDR1 SGDLS, CDR2 YYNGEE. This CDR3 is built from 14 residues. Comments on this clone: Its antigen is not identified.

Ahead of sequencing, the ViraFEST assay grew antigen-specific CD4+ T cells using viral peptide pools. With 9 to 11 days of culture completed, CD4+ T cells were isolated. Everyone in the study got two shots of either the BNT162b2 or mRNA-1273 vaccine. Cultures of approximately 2.1 million PBMC per well contained around 10 IU/ml IL-2 plus 10 ug/ml peptides. Fresh IL-2-containing medium replaced half the medium on days 3 and 7. Sequencing used CD4+ T cells from PBMCs cultured with HCoV-OC43 spike peptides, obtained after COVID-19 vaccination. As to subset: HCoV-OC43 spike overlapping peptide pool stimulation. The receptor was derived from a human donor who received a COVID-19 vaccine. V gene TRBV9 combines with J gene TRBJ2-5; D is ambiguous. CDR3 region: CASSVALPGETQYF. The CDR3 DNA follows: TGTGCCAGCAGCGTAGCTCTCCCCGGGGAGACCCAGTACTTC.